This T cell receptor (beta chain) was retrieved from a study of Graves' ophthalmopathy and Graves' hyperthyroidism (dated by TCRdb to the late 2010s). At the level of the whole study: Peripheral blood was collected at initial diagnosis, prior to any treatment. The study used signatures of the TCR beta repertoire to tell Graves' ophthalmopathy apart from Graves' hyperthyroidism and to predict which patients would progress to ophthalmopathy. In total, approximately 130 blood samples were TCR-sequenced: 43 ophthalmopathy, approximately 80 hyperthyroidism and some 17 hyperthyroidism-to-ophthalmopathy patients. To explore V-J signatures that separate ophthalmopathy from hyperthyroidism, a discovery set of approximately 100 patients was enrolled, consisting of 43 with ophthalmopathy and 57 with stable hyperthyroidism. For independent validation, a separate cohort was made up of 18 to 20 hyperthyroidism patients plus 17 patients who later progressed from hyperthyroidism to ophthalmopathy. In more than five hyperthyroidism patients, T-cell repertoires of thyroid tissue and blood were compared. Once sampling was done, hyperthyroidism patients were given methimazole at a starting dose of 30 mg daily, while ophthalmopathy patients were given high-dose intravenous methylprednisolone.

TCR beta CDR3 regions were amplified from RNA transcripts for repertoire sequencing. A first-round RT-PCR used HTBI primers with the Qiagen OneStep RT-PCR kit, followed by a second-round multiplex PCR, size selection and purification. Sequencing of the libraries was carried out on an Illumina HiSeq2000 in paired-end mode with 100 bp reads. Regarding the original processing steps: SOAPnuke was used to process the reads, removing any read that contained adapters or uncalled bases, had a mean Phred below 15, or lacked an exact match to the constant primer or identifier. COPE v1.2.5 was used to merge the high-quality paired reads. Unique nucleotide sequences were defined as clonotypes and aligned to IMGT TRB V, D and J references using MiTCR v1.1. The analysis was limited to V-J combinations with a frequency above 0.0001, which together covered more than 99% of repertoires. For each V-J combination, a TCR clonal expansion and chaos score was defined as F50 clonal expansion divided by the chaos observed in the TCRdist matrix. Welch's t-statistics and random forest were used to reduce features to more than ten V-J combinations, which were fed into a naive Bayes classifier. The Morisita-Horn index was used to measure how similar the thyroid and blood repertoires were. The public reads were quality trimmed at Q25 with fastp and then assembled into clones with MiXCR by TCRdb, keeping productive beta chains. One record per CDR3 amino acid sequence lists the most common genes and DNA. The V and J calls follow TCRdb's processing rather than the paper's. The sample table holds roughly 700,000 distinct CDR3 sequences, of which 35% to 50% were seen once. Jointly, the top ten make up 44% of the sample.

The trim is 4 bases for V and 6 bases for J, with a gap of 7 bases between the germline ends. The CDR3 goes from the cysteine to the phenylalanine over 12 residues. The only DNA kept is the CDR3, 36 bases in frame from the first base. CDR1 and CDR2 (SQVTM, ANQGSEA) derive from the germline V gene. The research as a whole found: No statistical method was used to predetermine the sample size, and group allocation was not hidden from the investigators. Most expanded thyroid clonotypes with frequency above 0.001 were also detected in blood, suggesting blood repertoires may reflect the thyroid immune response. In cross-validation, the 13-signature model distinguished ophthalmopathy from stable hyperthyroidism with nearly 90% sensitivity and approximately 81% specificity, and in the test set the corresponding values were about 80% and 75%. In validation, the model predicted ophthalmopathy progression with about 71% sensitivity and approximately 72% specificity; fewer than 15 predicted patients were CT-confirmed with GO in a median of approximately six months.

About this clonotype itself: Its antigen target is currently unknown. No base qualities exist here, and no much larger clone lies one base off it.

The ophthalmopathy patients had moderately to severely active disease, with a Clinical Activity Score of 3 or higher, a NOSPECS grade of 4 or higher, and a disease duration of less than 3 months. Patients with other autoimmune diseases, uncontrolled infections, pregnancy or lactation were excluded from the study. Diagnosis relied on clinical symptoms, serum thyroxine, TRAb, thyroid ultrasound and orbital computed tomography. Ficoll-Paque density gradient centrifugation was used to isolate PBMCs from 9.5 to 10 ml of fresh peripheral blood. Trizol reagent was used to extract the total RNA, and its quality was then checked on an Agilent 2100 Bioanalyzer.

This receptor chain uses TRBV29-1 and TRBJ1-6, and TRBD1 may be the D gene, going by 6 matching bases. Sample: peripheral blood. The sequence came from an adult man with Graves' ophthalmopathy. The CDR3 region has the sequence CSVGQVNSPLHF. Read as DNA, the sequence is TGCAGCGTTGGACAGGTTAATTCACCCCTCCACTTT.